This note documents a single T cell receptor beta chain sequence. This clone was seen a single time. What antigen it recognizes has not been identified. Base-call qualities are not available, and no considerably larger clone is one nucleotide away. This sample is part of a study of blood T cell repertoires in COVID-19 (dated by TCRdb to about 2020). In terms of the full investigation: The collaborator samples originated in the United States, Italy and Spain and spanned the acute and convalescent phases of COVID-19. The repertoires were made available in a free public database intended to serve as a resource for research on the immune response to SARS-CoV-2. Subjects who had been exposed to COVID-19, were actively infected with it, or had recovered from it provided the deeply sampled blood TCRbeta repertoires that made up the dataset. The samples were drawn from two sources: the first 160 participants of the ongoing ImmuneRACE study, and about 1,300 subjects contributed by 6 global collaborators. Where available, HLA class I and class II types were obtained from metadata supplied by the sample provider rather than from assay-based typing. The material from the prospective study consisted of cDNA or gDNA derived from T cells, B-cell-depleted T cells, or PBMCs. The sample metadata nearly always contained a de-identified subject ID, COVID-19 status, age in years and sex. Findings and caveats that apply to the study as a whole: The quantity of clinical and demographic metadata differed by source and by participant and was supplied without curation.

At the junction V is shortened by 3 bases and J by 11 bases, with 13 bases in between. Per the germline V gene (reference sequence), SEHNR is the CDR1 and FQNEAQ is the CDR2. The CDR3 measures 13 amino acids from cysteine to phenylalanine. Here the CDR3 DNA is all that survives: 39 bases in frame from base 1. TCRbeta CDR3 regions were amplified from genomic DNA using the immunoSEQ Assay, a bias-controlled multiplex PCR. In the authors' own workflow: Nucleated cell counts per sample were estimated from amplification of reference gene primers within the assay. To quantify the absolute abundance of each unique TCRbeta CDR3 rearrangement, sequence reads were collapsed and filtered. For each sample, productive Simpson clonality was calculated as the square root of Simpson's diversity index over productive rearrangements. Drawn from immuneACCESS, this table holds only the in-frame rearrangements with V and J called that TCRdb kept. Clones are partly lost; checked studies trace under half to an unresolved V gene and leave the rest unexplained. V, J and clone size are taken as reported in that table, and D and trimming were inferred from the DNA itself. The sample contains around 180,000 clones, more than 85% of them found a single time. Under 2.5% of the sample is taken by the ten largest.

Whole blood was collected in K2EDTA tubes by collaborating institutions according to the institutions' own protocols. For TCRbeta analysis, collaborator samples were shipped as frozen whole blood, as isolated PBMCs, or as DNA extracted from either sample type. Sequenced material: peripheral blood. This chain is built from TRBV7-9 and TRBJ1-4; the D gene cannot be named for sure. The clonotype comes from a man in his 70s with active or convalescent COVID-19. The DNA sequence is as follows: TGTGCCAGCAGCTTCTTATCCGGGGATAAACTGTTTTTT. Protein translation: CASSFLSGDKLFF. Here the CDR3 is joined to the reference TRBV7-9 and TRBJ1-4 genes, and the full variable domain is: DTGVSQNPRHKITKRGQNVTFRCDPISEHNRLYWYRQTLGQGPEFLTYFQNEAQLEKSRLLSDRFSAERPKGSFSTLEIQRTEQGDSAMYLCASSFLSGDKLFFGSGTQLSVL.